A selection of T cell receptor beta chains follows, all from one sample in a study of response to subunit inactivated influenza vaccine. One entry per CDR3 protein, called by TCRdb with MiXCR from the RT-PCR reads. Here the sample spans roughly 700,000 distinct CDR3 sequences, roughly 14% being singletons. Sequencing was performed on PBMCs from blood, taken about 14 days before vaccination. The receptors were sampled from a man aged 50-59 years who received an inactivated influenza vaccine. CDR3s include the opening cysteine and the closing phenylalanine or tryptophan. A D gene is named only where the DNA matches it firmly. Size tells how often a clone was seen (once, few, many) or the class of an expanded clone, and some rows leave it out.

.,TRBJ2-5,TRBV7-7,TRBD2,CASSRSLAEQETQYF,TGTGCCAGCAGCCGATCACTAGCGGAGCAAGAGACCCAGTACTTC
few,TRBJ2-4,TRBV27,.,CASSFDGNIQYF,TGTGCCAGCAGTTTTGATGGAAACATTCAGTACTTC
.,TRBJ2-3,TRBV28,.,CASSFVLGTDMQYF,TGTGCCAGCAGTTTCGTGCTAGGAACCGATATGCAGTATTTT
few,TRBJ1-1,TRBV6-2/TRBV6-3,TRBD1,CASSHRQGSNTEAFF,TGTGCCAGCAGCCACAGACAGGGGTCAAACACTGAAGCTTTCTTT
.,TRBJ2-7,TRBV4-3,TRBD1,CASSQPGQGIYEQYF,TGCGCCAGCAGCCAGCCGGGACAGGGTATTTACGAGCAGTACTTC
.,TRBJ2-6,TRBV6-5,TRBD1,CASSYSRTGAGANVLTF,TGTGCCAGCAGTTATTCCCGGACAGGCGCTGGGGCCAACGTCCTGACTTTC
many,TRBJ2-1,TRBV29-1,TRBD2,CSARASGRFWDEQFF,TGCAGCGCTCGGGCTAGCGGGAGGTTTTGGGATGAGCAGTTCTTC
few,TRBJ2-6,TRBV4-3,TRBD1,CASSQGQGASGANVLTF,TGCGCCAGCAGCCAAGGACAGGGGGCTTCTGGGGCCAACGTCCTGACTTTC
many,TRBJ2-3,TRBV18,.,CASSPRADTQYF,TGTGCCAGCTCACCAAGGGCAGATACGCAGTATTTT
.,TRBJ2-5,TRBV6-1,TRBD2,CASRTGTSEETQYF,TGTGCCAGCAGAACCGGGACTAGCGAAGAGACCCAGTACTTC
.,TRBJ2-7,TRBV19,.,CASSITSHGPYEQYF,TGTGCCAGTAGTATTACCAGCCACGGACCCTACGAGCAGTACTTC
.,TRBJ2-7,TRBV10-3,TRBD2,CAITGTSGSYEQYF,TGTGCCATCACAGGGACTAGCGGGAGCTACGAGCAGTACTTC
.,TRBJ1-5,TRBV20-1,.,CSVRPGTTNQPQHF,TGCAGTGTGCGACCAGGGACTACCAATCAGCCCCAGCATTTT
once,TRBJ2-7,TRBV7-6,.,CASSLNRGGYEQYF,TGTGCCAGCAGCTTAAACAGAGGGGGTTACGAGCAGTACTTC
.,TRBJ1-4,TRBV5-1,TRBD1,CASSLLWDSTGDTKNSINF,TGCGCCAGCAGCTTGTTATGGGACAGCACTGGGGACACGAAAAACTCCATCAATTTT
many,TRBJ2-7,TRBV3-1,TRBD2,CASSQVGLAGGHGYEQYF,TGTGCCAGCAGCCAAGTGGGACTAGCGGGAGGTCATGGCTACGAGCAGTACTTC
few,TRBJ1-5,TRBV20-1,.,CSARGGVRQPQHF,TGCAGTGCTAGAGGCGGGGTAAGGCAGCCCCAGCATTTT
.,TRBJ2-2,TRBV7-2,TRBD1,CASKRDRGAGELFF,TGTGCCAGCAAAAGGGACAGGGGGGCCGGGGAGCTGTTTTTT
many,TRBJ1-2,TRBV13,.,CASSSLAERIYGYTF,TGTGCCAGCAGCTCCTTGGCGGAACGGATCTATGGCTACACCTTC
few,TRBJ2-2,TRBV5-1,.,CASSFGTRGANTGELFF,TGCGCCAGCAGTTTCGGGACGCGAGGCGCGAACACCGGGGAGCTGTTTTTT
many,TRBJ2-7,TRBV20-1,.,CSADEDSSYEQYF,TGCAGTGCTGATGAGGACAGCTCCTACGAGCAGTACTTC
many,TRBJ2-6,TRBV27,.,CASSLRVMLSGANVLTF,TGTGCCAGCAGTTTAAGAGTTATGCTCTCTGGGGCCAACGTCCTGACTTTC
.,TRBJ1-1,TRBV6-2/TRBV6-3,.,CAISYRSGGEAFF,TGTGCCATCAGTTACAGGTCCGGGGGAGAAGCTTTCTTT
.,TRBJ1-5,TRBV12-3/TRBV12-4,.,CASKGDGQLNQPQHF,TGTGCCAGCAAGGGAGACGGACAGTTAAATCAGCCCCAGCATTTT
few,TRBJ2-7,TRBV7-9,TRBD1,CASSSDRALSYEQYF,TGTGCCAGCAGTTCCGACAGGGCCCTCTCCTACGAGCAGTACTTC
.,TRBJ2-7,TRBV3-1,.,CASSQAYSWTAEQYF,TGTGCCAGCAGCCAAGCCTACTCCTGGACAGCCGAGCAGTACTTC
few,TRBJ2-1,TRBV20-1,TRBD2,CSASGTSGRFNEQFF,TGCAGTGCTTCCGGGACTAGCGGGAGATTCAATGAGCAGTTCTTC
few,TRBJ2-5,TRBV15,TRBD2,CATSSWGLSEETQYF,TGTGCCACCAGCAGCTGGGGACTATCCGAAGAGACCCAGTACTTC
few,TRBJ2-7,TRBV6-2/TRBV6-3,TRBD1,CASTLDRIGYEQYF,TGTGCCAGCACCCTGGACAGGATTGGCTACGAGCAGTACTTC
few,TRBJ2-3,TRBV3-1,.,CASSQGGGTQYF,TGTGCCAGCAGCCAAGGGGGCGGTACGCAGTATTTT
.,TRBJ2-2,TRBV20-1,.,CSARRGWTIKNTGELFF,TGCAGTGCTAGAAGGGGATGGACCATCAAAAACACCGGGGAGCTGTTTTTT
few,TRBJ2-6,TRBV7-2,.,CASSQVGISGANVLTF,TGTGCCAGCAGCCAAGTTGGGATCTCTGGGGCCAACGTCCTGACTTTC
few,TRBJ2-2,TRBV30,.,CAWSVLNANTGELFF,TGTGCCTGGAGTGTACTAAACGCGAACACCGGGGAGCTGTTTTTT
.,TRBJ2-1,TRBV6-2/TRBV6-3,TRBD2,CASSPRLAGGRNEQFF,TGTGCCAGCAGTCCCAGACTAGCGGGAGGGCGGAATGAGCAGTTCTTC
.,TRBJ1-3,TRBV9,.,CASISGPRSGNTIYF,TGTGCCAGCATCTCCGGCCCCCGCTCTGGAAACACCATATATTTT
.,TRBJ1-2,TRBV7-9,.,CASSSRRDGWARGYTF,TGTGCCAGCAGCTCTCGCCGGGACGGTTGGGCGCGGGGCTACACCTTC
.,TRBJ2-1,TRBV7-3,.,CASSSWGGQNEQFF,TGTGCCAGCAGCTCCTGGGGGGGACAAAATGAGCAGTTCTTC
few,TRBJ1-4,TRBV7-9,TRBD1,CASSFRQGNEKLFF,TGTGCCAGCAGCTTTCGACAGGGTAATGAAAAACTGTTTTTT
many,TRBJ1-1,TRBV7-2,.,CASSLDYIMNTEAFF,TGTGCCAGCAGCTTAGATTACATAATGAACACTGAAGCTTTCTTT
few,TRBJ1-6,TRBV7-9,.,CASSFLQDGSPLHF,TGTGCCAGCAGCTTCCTTCAAGACGGGTCACCCCTCCACTTT
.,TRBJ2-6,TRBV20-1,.,CSARVGGSGANVLTF,TGCAGTGCTAGAGTTGGAGGGAGCGGGGCCAACGTCCTGACTTTC
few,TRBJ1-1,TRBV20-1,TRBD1,CSAREGQGRPNTEAFF,TGCAGTGCTAGAGAAGGACAGGGCAGGCCGAACACTGAAGCTTTCTTT
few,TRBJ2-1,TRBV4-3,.,CASSQDSDSRQFF,TGCGCCAGCAGCCAAGATAGCGACAGTCGACAGTTCTTC
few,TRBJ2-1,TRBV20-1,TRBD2,CSARGGRVYNEQFF,TGCAGTGCTAGAGGGGGGAGGGTCTACAATGAGCAGTTCTTC
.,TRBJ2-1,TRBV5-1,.,CASSAEPGLGQFF,TGCGCCAGCAGCGCTGAACCGGGACTGGGACAGTTCTTC
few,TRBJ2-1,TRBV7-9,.,CASSLRFGGAEQFF,TGTGCCAGCAGCTTAAGGTTTGGCGGAGCAGAGCAGTTCTTC
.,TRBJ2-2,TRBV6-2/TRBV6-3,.,CASRIRSTGELFF,TGTGCCAGCAGGATCAGGAGCACCGGGGAGCTGTTTTTT
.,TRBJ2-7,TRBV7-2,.,CASSFGVEPEQYF,TGTGCCAGCAGCTTCGGGGTAGAGCCCGAGCAGTACTTC
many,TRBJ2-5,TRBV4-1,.,CASSQGHSQETQYF,TGCGCCAGCAGCCAAGGGCACAGTCAAGAGACCCAGTACTTC
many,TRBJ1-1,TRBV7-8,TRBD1,CASSQGTANTEAFF,TGTGCCAGCAGCCAGGGGACAGCGAACACTGAAGCTTTCTTT
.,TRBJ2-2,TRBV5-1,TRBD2,CASSTTSGGVRELVF,TGCGCCAGCAGCACGACTAGCGGAGGAGTCCGGGAGCTGGTTTTT